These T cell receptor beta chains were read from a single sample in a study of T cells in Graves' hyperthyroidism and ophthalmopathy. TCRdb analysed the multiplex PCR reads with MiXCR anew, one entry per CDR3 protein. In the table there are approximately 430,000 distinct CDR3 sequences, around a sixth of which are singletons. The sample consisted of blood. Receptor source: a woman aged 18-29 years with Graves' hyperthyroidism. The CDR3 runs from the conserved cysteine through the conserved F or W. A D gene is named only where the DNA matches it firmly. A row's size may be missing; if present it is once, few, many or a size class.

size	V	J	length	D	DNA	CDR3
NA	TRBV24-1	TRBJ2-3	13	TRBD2	TGTGCCACCAGTGCCGAGAGGCTAGCGGGTCAGTATTTT	CATSAERLAGQYF
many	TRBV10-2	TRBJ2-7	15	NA	TGCGCCAGCAGTCTTGGACTTACGAGCTCCTACGAGCAGTACTTC	CASSLGLTSSYEQYF
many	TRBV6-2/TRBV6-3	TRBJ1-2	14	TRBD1	TGTGCCAGCAGTGGGGACAGGCAGTACTATGGCTACACCTTC	CASSGDRQYYGYTF
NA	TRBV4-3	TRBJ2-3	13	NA	TGCGCCAGCAGCCAAGGAGTCCAAGATACGCAGTATTTT	CASSQGVQDTQYF
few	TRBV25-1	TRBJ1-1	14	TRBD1	TGTGCCAGCAGTTATACGACAGGGAGGAATGAAGCTTTCTTT	CASSYTTGRNEAFF
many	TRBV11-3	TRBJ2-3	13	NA	TGTGCCAGCAGCATCCTGGGGGCAGATACGCAGTATTTT	CASSILGADTQYF
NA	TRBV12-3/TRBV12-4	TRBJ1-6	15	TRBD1	TGTGCCAGCAGTCCCAAGGGGGCTGGTAATTCACCCCTCCACTTT	CASSPKGAGNSPLHF
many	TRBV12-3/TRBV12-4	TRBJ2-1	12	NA	TGTGCCAGCAGTCCCGTCTTCTACGAGCAGTTCTTC	CASSPVFYEQFF
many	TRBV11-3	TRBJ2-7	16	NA	TGTGCCAGCAGCACAATGGACGGTCCCGAGTGGTACGAGCAGTACTTC	CASSTMDGPEWYEQYF
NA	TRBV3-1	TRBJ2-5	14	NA	TGTGCCAGCAGCCAGAGAAGACCGCAAGAGACCCAGTACTTC	CASSQRRPQETQYF